The entry that follows covers one T cell receptor (beta chain) sequence. Its antigen has not been determined. Base qualities are not at hand, and no much larger clone is one base apart. The TCR beta CDR3 regions were amplified from the RNA transcripts. For the first round of RT-PCR on the TCR CDR3, the HTBI primer set was used together with the Qiagen OneStep RT-PCR kit. Libraries were constructed in a second round of multiplex PCR, after which size selection and purification were performed. Sequencing of the libraries was done on an Illumina HiSeq2000 using paired-end 100 bp reads. As for the authors' bioinformatics: SOAPnuke was used to process the raw data, with reads discarded if the reads contained adapters or uncalled bases, had a mean Phred below 15, or lacked an exact constant-primer or identifier match. COPE v1.2.5 was used to merge the high-quality paired reads, and each unique nucleotide sequence was defined as a clonotype. Clonotypes were aligned to IMGT TRBV, TRBD and TRBJ reference segments using MiTCR v1.1. Analysis was restricted to V-J combinations with a frequency above 0.0001, which covered about 99% of repertoires. The TCS score was defined as F50 (clonal expansion) divided by E x V (chaos), with BLOSUM62-based TCRdist calculated between CDR3 peptides within each V-J. Welch's t-statistics and random forest reduced 450 to 600 V-J features to about 12, which were used in a naive Bayes classifier (R e1071). TCRdb reanalyzed the raw reads on its own, using fastp at Q25 for trimming and MiXCR for clone calling, and kept in-frame beta chains. Rows are unified per CDR3 protein, each entry keeping the most common DNA and genes. The V and J calls and clone size come from TCRdb's table, not from the authors' own analysis. Across this sample there are some 600,000 distinct CDR3 sequences, with approximately 44% seen only once. The ten largest clones take up about 7.8% of the sample.

Graves' hyperthyroidism was defined as stable when no progression to ophthalmopathy occurred over 18 months of follow-up. Hyperthyroidism patients were aged 18 to 65 years and newly diagnosed, with disease duration of less than 2 months. Exclusion was applied to patients with uncontrolled infections, other autoimmune diseases, pregnancy or lactation. Diagnoses were based on clinical symptoms, serum thyroxine and TRAb, thyroid ultrasound and orbital computed tomography. Total RNA was extracted using Trizol reagent, and RNA quality was assessed on an Agilent 2100 Bioanalyzer. Reading the germline V gene (reference sequence) gives CDR1 SEHNR and CDR2 FQNEAQ. The CDR3 spans 14 residues, from the cysteine through the phenylalanine. The CDR3 DNA has 42 bases and is translated from base 1. V lost 5 bases and J lost 0 bases; the stretch between them is 10 bases long. This entry belongs to a study of T cells in Graves' hyperthyroidism and ophthalmopathy (dated by TCRdb to between 2018 and 2020). Some background on the complete study: TCR V-J signatures able to tell the groups apart were searched for in a discovery cohort of approximately 95 patients, of whom 43 had Graves' ophthalmopathy and around 58 had stable Graves' hyperthyroidism. Prospective prediction of ophthalmopathy was tested in an independent validation cohort of 18 hyperthyroidism patients and 15 to 17 patients who later progressed to ophthalmopathy. The approximately 100 discovery patients were divided at random into training and test sets in a 7:3 ratio. The study also compared thyroid tissue and blood T-cell repertoires from five or six Graves' hyperthyroidism patients. After sampling, hyperthyroidism patients received methimazole starting at 30 mg daily, and ophthalmopathy patients received high-dose intravenous methylprednisolone. The paper describes TCR Vbeta CDR3 sequencing of around 130 peripheral blood samples, made up of 43 ophthalmopathy patients, 70 to 75 hyperthyroidism patients and about 17 progressor patients. Findings and caveats that apply to the study as a whole: During validation, the model predicted progression to ophthalmopathy a median of around 7 months ahead of onset, with around 70% sensitivity and 72% to 85% specificity. Sample size was not statistically predetermined, and investigators were not blinded to group allocation. A 13 V-J signature model separated ophthalmopathy from stable hyperthyroidism, with over 85% sensitivity and just under 84% specificity in cross-validation and 80%/75% in testing. Most expanded thyroid clonotypes (frequency above 0.001) were also found in blood, which suggests that blood repertoires may mirror thyroid immune responses.

This clonotype was obtained from a young woman with Graves' hyperthyroidism. Donor details come from another sample of the same person, matched by shared clones. The specimen sequenced was peripheral blood or thyroid tissue (not recorded which). The V and J genes are TRBV7-9 and TRBJ1-1, with an unclear D gene assignment. The CDR3 sequence is CASSQDTVNTEAFF. The bases read TGTGCCAGCAGCCAAGATACAGTGAACACTGAAGCTTTCTTT.